This is a list of T cell receptor beta chains from one sample in a study of blood T cell repertoires in COVID-19. The method was immunoSEQ multiplex PCR; TCRdb's version includes in-frame clones alone and lacks a portion of them. The sample has some 190,000 clones, about 82% seen once. Sequenced sample: PBMCs or T cells enriched from blood (not recorded which). The source is a man between 35 and 55 years old with acute COVID-19. The CDR3 runs from the conserved cysteine through the conserved F or W. Each record gives: clone size, J gene, V gene, D gene, CDR3 DNA, CDR3 protein. D genes are given only for firm matches. Not all rows give a size; the values are once, few, many and, for expanded clones, a class.

few | TRBJ2-7 | TRBV5-4 | - | TGTGCCAGCAGCTTGCAGGGGCCCTACGAGCAGTACTTC | CASSLQGPYEQYF
- | TRBJ2-3 | TRBV18 | - | TGTGCCAGCTCAGCTTCCGCAGGGGCCTTTCGTCGCACAGATACGCAGTATTTT | CASSASAGAFRRTDTQYF
- | TRBJ2-5 | TRBV4-1 | TRBD2 | TGCGCCAGCAGCCAAGAGGCTAGGACTAGCTACGAGACCCAGTACTTC | CASSQEARTSYETQYF
few | TRBJ1-2 | TRBV5-1 | TRBD1 | TGCGCCAGCAGCCGGGGACAGTTCTATGGCTACACCTTC | CASSRGQFYGYTF
once | TRBJ2-5 | TRBV7-9 | TRBD1 | TGTGCCAGCAGCTTAGGACAGGGGGCTACAGAGACCCAGTACTTC | CASSLGQGATETQYF
- | TRBJ2-7 | TRBV7-3 | - | TGTGCCAGCAGCCCGGTGGGGGCTGGAGAGCAGTACTTC | CASSPVGAGEQYF
- | TRBJ2-2 | TRBV3-1/TRBV3-2 | TRBD1 | TGTGCCAGCAGCCAAAGACAGGGGAACACCGGGGAGCTGTTTTTT | CASSQRQGNTGELFF
- | TRBJ2-6 | TRBV6-5 | - | TGTGCCAGCAGACAGGCCTCTGGGGCCAACGTCCTGACTTTC | CASRQASGANVLTF
- | TRBJ2-1 | TRBV7-2 | - | TGTGCCAGCAGCTTAAAACTGAGCGATGAGCAGTTCTTC | CASSLKLSDEQFF
- | TRBJ2-7 | TRBV6-2/TRBV6-3 | TRBD1 | TGTGCCAGCAGTTACAGGGGGCCCCCCTACGAGCAGTACTTC | CASSYRGPPYEQYF
- | TRBJ2-1 | TRBV7-8 | - | TGTGCCAGCAGCTTATATCGGGGACGGGGCGGGGATGGCGATGAGCAGTTCTTC | CASSLYRGRGGDGDEQFF
- | TRBJ2-5 | TRBV3-1/TRBV3-2 | TRBD1 | TGTGCCAGCAGCCAAGATCGAGACAGGGGGCGTCGAGAGACCCAGTACTTC | CASSQDRDRGRRETQYF
- | TRBJ2-3 | TRBV4-1 | - | TGCGCCAGCAGCCCCCGAGTGGGGGGGGCCCCAGGAAATTTGGCCACAGATACGCAGTATTTT | CASSPRVGGAPGNLATDTQYF
once | TRBJ2-7 | TRBV29-1 | - | TGCAGCACCCGTGGCGGGACAGACTACGAGCAGTACTTC | CSTRGGTDYEQYF
- | TRBJ1-5 | TRBV2 | TRBD1 | TGTGCCAGCAGTGCCTACAGGGGGCACAATCAGCCCCAGCATTTT | CASSAYRGHNQPQHF
- | TRBJ1-2 | TRBV2 | - | TGTGCCAGCAGTGAAACTCAGGGCGGCTACACCTTC | CASSETQGGYTF
- | TRBJ2-2 | TRBV4-2 | TRBD1 | TGTGCCAGCAGCCAAGGGTTATACAGGGGCACCGGGGAGCTGTTTTTT | CASSQGLYRGTGELFF
- | TRBJ2-4 | TRBV5-4 | - | TGTGCCAGCACCCTTCGGGGGTTTCAAAACATTCAGTACTTC | CASTLRGFQNIQYF
- | TRBJ2-3 | TRBV21-1 | - | TGTGCCAGCTTCTACTCGACTAGAACCCTCTATACGCAGTATTTT | CASFYSTRTLYTQYF
- | TRBJ2-7 | TRBV9 | TRBD2 | TGTGCCAGCACCCCCGGCGGGAGGCCCCACGAGCAGTACTTC | CASTPGGRPHEQYF
- | TRBJ1-1 | TRBV5-1 | - | TGCGCCAGCAGCGTAATAGTGAACACTGAAGCTTTCTTT | CASSVIVNTEAFF
few | TRBJ1-1 | TRBV5-8 | TRBD1 | TGTGCCAGCAGCTTGGAGGACAGGGTTTCAGCTTTCTTT | CASSLEDRVSAFF
- | TRBJ1-2 | TRBV7-6 | TRBD1 | TGTGCCAGCAGCTTGACAGGGGCGACTTTGGGGGGCTACACCTTC | CASSLTGATLGGYTF
- | TRBJ2-1 | TRBV18 | - | TGTGCCAGCTCCCCACTCTGGCAGAACAATGAGCAGTTCTTC | CASSPLWQNNEQFF